The entry that follows covers one T cell receptor beta chain sequence. Its antigen is as yet unknown. There are 14 residues in the CDR3. V gave up 2 bases and J gave up 6 bases, with 13 bases separating them. The germline CDR1 and CDR2 sequences are SGDLS and YYNGEE. Produced via immunoSEQ multiplex PCR; TCRdb's table is partial and in-frame only. Found here are 250,000 to 300,000 clones, 94% of them singletons; the top ten hold roughly 0.51%. These data originate in a study of T cell responses to AZD1222 COVID-19 vaccine. Notes on the study in general: CD4 TCRs linked to vaccination spanned spike, dominating at 160-218 and 743-854. Donors were largely white British and mainly female; clonal diversity was possibly underestimated. Every sample of the repertoires postdated the peak T cell response. Reports indicate that nearly half of spike-specific TCRs are directed at unmutated variant regions.

The source material was peripheral blood, sampled 28 days after the second AZD1222 dose. This TCR derives from an adult who received the AZD1222 COVID-19 vaccine. The chain carries TRBV9 and TRBJ2-3; D uncertain. This chain's CDR3 is CASSVTPRVDTQYF. In DNA form, the CDR3 reads TGTGCCAGCAGCGTGACCCCACGGGTGGATACGCAGTATTTT.